This is a list of T cell receptor beta chains from one sample in a study of graft-versus-host responses after intestinal transplantation. Their specific antigens are unknown. Method: immunoSEQ multiplex PCR; TCRdb's copy keeps in-frame clones and lacks some. The data show approximately 100,000 clones, about 90% seen once. The starting material was unstimulated CD4+ T cells sorted from spleen or lymph node cells, obtained before intestinal transplant. These TCRs come from a human donor who received an intestinal transplant. CDR3s leave out the opening cysteine and the closing phenylalanine or tryptophan. The D gene is left open where the match is weak.

d_call,cdr3_length,j_call,v_call,cdr3_aa
.,9,TRBJ2-1,TRBV2,ASSRHNPQF
TRBD1,15,TRBJ2-2,TRBV2,ASRASGTVFITGELF
TRBD1,12,TRBJ1-5,TRBV19,ASSIGRGDQPQH
.,12,TRBJ1-3,TRBV6-6,ASCSDFIGNTIY
.,11,TRBJ1-6,TRBV6-5,ASTGGENSPLH
.,13,TRBJ1-1,TRBV5-4,ASSLGGQTYTEAF
TRBD2,16,TRBJ2-1,TRBV9,ASSVFGLAGYTYNEQF
TRBD2,14,TRBJ2-3,TRBV11-2,ASSLIAGGNTDTQY
TRBD2,12,TRBJ2-1,TRBV30,AWRLAGYYNEQF
.,11,TRBJ2-1,TRBV6-5,ASSGQGVNEQF
TRBD1,13,TRBJ2-3,TRBV5-1,ASSQGQPRTDTQY
.,11,TRBJ1-2,TRBV14,ASSLRSNYGYT
TRBD1,10,TRBJ2-7,TRBV7-9,ASSPTGDEQY
.,13,TRBJ1-2,TRBV4-1,ASSQGSQTDYGYT
.,12,TRBJ1-2,TRBV28,ASSLSVRNYGYT
.,14,TRBJ2-7,TRBV5-1,ASSLSPTGSGYEQY
TRBD1,14,TRBJ2-1,TRBV5-8,ASSLKPGQAYNEQF
.,13,TRBJ1-4,TRBV6-1,ASSVHTTTNEKLF
.,11,TRBJ1-2,TRBV6-5,ASSNGGYDGYT
.,13,TRBJ2-3,TRBV4-1,ASSLTPILTDTQY
TRBD2,13,TRBJ2-1,TRBV6-1,ATSSGSAPYNEQF
TRBD1,14,TRBJ1-5,TRBV6-6,ASSYTTGGTNQPQH
.,11,TRBJ2-3,TRBV2,ASSVPNTDTQY
.,10,TRBJ1-2,TRBV6-1,ASTDGIDGYT
TRBD2,12,TRBJ2-1,TRBV19,ASRKAGGPNEQF
TRBD2,18,TRBJ2-1,TRBV9,ASSVSLAGGTLSSYNEQF
TRBD1,13,TRBJ2-5,TRBV11-2,ASSLDPTGRETQY
.,11,TRBJ2-5,TRBV12-5,ASGPPSAETQY
.,11,TRBJ1-2,TRBV7-9,ASSFGDRNGYT
.,13,TRBJ2-7,TRBV9,ASSVGSLSSYEQY
.,11,TRBJ1-1,TRBV5-1,ASSSSSNTEAF
.,11,TRBJ2-5,TRBV11-2,ASTSIRSETQY
.,10,TRBJ2-3,TRBV11-2,ASSIRTDTQY
.,12,TRBJ1-6,TRBV5-1,ASSYTEGNSPLH
.,11,TRBJ2-3,TRBV5-1,ASSLGGRDTQY
TRBD1,17,TRBJ2-1,TRBV9,ASSVEGTGGPSSYNEQF
.,11,TRBJ2-2,TRBV5-1,ASSKPGTGELF
.,11,TRBJ2-1,TRBV18,ASSPLDNGEQF
.,12,TRBJ1-5,TRBV2,ASRGGLLNQPQH
.,15,TRBJ2-6,TRBV2,ASSEWSSSSGANVLT
.,14,TRBJ1-1,TRBV11-2,ASSLAASPMNTEAF